Listed here is a single T cell receptor (beta chain). This sample is drawn from a study of blood T cell repertoires in COVID-19. Study details: The United States, Italy and Spain provided the acute and convalescent COVID-19 samples. In each case, the material was cDNA or gDNA derived from T cells, B-cell-depleted T cells, or PBMCs.

Per the original methods: Estimation of nucleated cell counts was performed using reference gene primer amplification. Repertoires were generated with immunoSEQ multiplex PCR, while TCRdb's copy carries only in-frame clones and drops some. V, J and clone size reflect that table, while D and trimming were determined from the DNA. Of 370,000 or so clones detected, more than 75% appear once; the ten largest clones hold roughly 1.1%. Trimming left V 6 bases short and J 1 base short, with 21 bases between. CDR1 and CDR2 (germline): KGHSH, LQKENI. The CDR3 spans 17 residues. The clonotype comes from a human donor with acute or convalescent COVID-19. The donor label of this sample is uncertain. The specimen sequenced was peripheral blood. The chain uses TRBV18 and TRBJ1-1, with a tentative D call TRBD1 (5 bases). This CDR3 reads CASSLGGLIFANTEAFF. CDR3 DNA sequence: TGTGCCAGCTCCCTCGGGGGTTTGATATTCGCGAACACTGAAGCTTTCTTT.